The rows below give T cell receptor beta chains drawn from one sample of a study of CD4+ T cells in melanoma. Assay: immunoSEQ multiplex PCR; the TCRdb copy retains only in-frame clones and omits some. The sample lists roughly 10,000 clones, less than 80% seen once, with roughly 25% in the top ten. Sequencing input: cells from a culture (not recorded whether cultured in vitro). Receptors originate from a human donor with melanoma. Each CDR3 is given with its conserved first and last residue. A D gene is named only where the DNA matches it firmly. Size tells how often a clone was seen (once, few, many) or the class of an expanded clone, and some rows leave it out.

clone_size	j_call	d_call	v_call	cdr3_nt	cdr3_aa
-	TRBJ2-3	-	TRBV7-9	TGTGCCAGCAGCTTAGAGAGGTTTATAAGCACAGATACGCAGTATTTT	CASSLERFISTDTQYF
-	TRBJ2-5	-	TRBV7-2	TGTGCCAGCAGCCGAAAAGCAGCCCAAGAGACCCAGTACTTC	CASSRKAAQETQYF
-	TRBJ1-1	-	TRBV30	TGTGCCTGGTTAGCCGGCAGGGCTGGTGGGTACACTGAAGCTTTCTTT	CAWLAGRAGGYTEAFF
few	TRBJ2-5	-	TRBV25-1	TGTGCCAGCAGTGAATCGGGCTCCCTCAGAGAGACCCAGTACTTC	CASSESGSLRETQYF
-	TRBJ2-7	TRBD2	TRBV19	TGTGCCAGTAGTATCTACGACTCGACTAGCGGGGTCTACGAGCAGTACTTC	CASSIYDSTSGVYEQYF
few	TRBJ1-1	-	TRBV29-1	TGCAGCGTTGAGGGACAACCGAACACTGAAGCTTTCTTT	CSVEGQPNTEAFF
-	TRBJ1-3	-	TRBV30	TGTGCCTGGGGGACTGCGGGCAACACCATATATTTT	CAWGTAGNTIYF
-	TRBJ2-2	TRBD2	TRBV4-1	TGCGCCAGCAGGCTTACTAGCGGGGTAAACACCGGGGAGCTGTTTTTT	CASRLTSGVNTGELFF
-	TRBJ1-6	-	TRBV7-2	TGTGCCAGCAGCTTAGGTCGGGGAGGAGGTTCACCCCTCCACTTT	CASSLGRGGGSPLHF
few	TRBJ2-5	-	TRBV5-6	TGTGCCAGCAGCCCGGACCAAGAGACCCAGTACTTC	CASSPDQETQYF
-	TRBJ1-2	TRBD1	TRBV4-2	TGTGCCAGCCGGGGGGACAGACGAGACTATGGCTACACCTTC	CASRGDRRDYGYTF
-	TRBJ1-2	-	TRBV21-1	TGTGCCAGCCCACGGACAGGGACCCTGTACTATGGCTACACCTTC	CASPRTGTLYYGYTF
-	TRBJ2-2	-	TRBV27	TGTGCCAGCAGTCTCGACAGATACACCGGGGAGCTGTTTTTT	CASSLDRYTGELFF
-	TRBJ1-1	-	TRBV19	TGTGCCTCTAGGCGAGCTCCGATGAACACTGAAGCTTTCTTT	CASRRAPMNTEAFF
once	TRBJ1-2	-	TRBV7-9	TGTGCCAGCAGCTGGGGGGCCGACTATGGCTACACCTTC	CASSWGADYGYTF
few	TRBJ2-7	-	TRBV7-8	TGTGCCAGCAGCGCAACAGGGAGTCGGTCCGAGCAGTACTTC	CASSATGSRSEQYF
-	TRBJ2-7	TRBD1	TRBV5-1	TGCGCCAGCAGCTGGGGGGGACAGGGCTCCTACGAGCAGTACTTC	CASSWGGQGSYEQYF
-	TRBJ1-6	-	TRBV30	TGTGCCTGGAGTGAGTTTCCCTGGGCCCGGGACGGCAAAGAGGAGGGTTCACCCCTCCACTTT	CAWSEFPWARDGKEEGSPLHF
few	TRBJ2-1	TRBD2	TRBV9	TGTGCCAGCAGCGTAGCGGGGGGGCCTAGGAATGAGCAGTTCTTC	CASSVAGGPRNEQFF
-	TRBJ1-1	TRBD1	TRBV4-2	TGTGCCAGCAGCCAGGCTCCCGGGACAGGTGAAGCTTTCTTT	CASSQAPGTGEAFF
-	TRBJ1-1	-	TRBV19	TGTGCCAGTAGTCTCCCCCGGGGGACTCGAGGAGCGGATGCTTTCTTT	CASSLPRGTRGADAFF
-	TRBJ1-5	-	TRBV5-1	TGCGCCAGCATCCCGGTCGGTAGCAATCAGCCCCAGCATTTT	CASIPVGSNQPQHF
-	TRBJ2-2	-	TRBV7-9	TGTGCCAGCAGCTTGGGAGGGACAGCGAACACCGGGGAGCTGTTTTTT	CASSLGGTANTGELFF
-	TRBJ2-7	TRBD2	TRBV7-2	TGTGCCAGCAGCTGGATCGGACTAGCGGGGGGTTTAACCGAGCAGTACTTC	CASSWIGLAGGLTEQYF
-	TRBJ2-3	TRBD2	TRBV27	TGTGCCAGCTCATGGGGGGGACCCACAGATACGCAGTATTTT	CASSWGGPTDTQYF
few	TRBJ1-5	-	TRBV10-2	TGCGCCAGCAGTGTCAAGGGGCATCAGCCCCAGCATTTT	CASSVKGHQPQHF
few	TRBJ2-7	TRBD1	TRBV7-2	TGTGCCAGCAGCTCCGACAGGGGGCCGCACGAGCAGTACTTC	CASSSDRGPHEQYF
medium-sized	TRBJ1-1	-	TRBV30	TGTGCCTGGAGGCACGGGGGGGGGCGAGGAATGAACACTGAAGCTTTCTTT	CAWRHGGGRGMNTEAFF
few	TRBJ1-2	TRBD1	TRBV10-3	TGTGCCATCAGTGAGGTGAGGTTAGGGCGGGACAGTTACTATGGCTACACCTTC	CAISEVRLGRDSYYGYTF
-	TRBJ2-3	-	TRBV19	TGTGCCAGTAGTATAACAGATACGCAGTATTTT	CASSITDTQYF
-	TRBJ2-5	-	TRBV11-1	TGTGCCAGCAGCCGCGGGACAGATGGGACCCAGTACTTC	CASSRGTDGTQYF
-	TRBJ1-1	TRBD1	TRBV29-1	TGCAGCGTTATCCGGGACAGGGGGCTGTCGAACACTGAAGCTTTCTTT	CSVIRDRGLSNTEAFF
-	TRBJ2-7	-	TRBV7-8	TGTGCCAGCAGCCCTCAACAGGGACCCTACGAGCAGTACTTC	CASSPQQGPYEQYF
-	TRBJ2-7	TRBD1	TRBV4-1	TGCGCCAGCAGCCAAGGTTTCACAGGGGGCGCGCTCTACGAGCAGTACTTC	CASSQGFTGGALYEQYF
-	TRBJ2-2	TRBD2	TRBV7-3	TGTGCCAGCAGCTTAAGAAACCCGGGACTAGCGGGGGACACCGGGGAGCTGTTTTTT	CASSLRNPGLAGDTGELFF
-	TRBJ2-2	-	TRBV4-1	TGCGCCAGCAGCCGCGAAACAGGGATTACCGGGGAGCTGTTTTTT	CASSRETGITGELFF
-	TRBJ1-3	TRBD1	TRBV30	TGTGCCTGGGGGACAGGGACACCTGGAAACACCATATATTTT	CAWGTGTPGNTIYF
-	TRBJ1-1	-	TRBV4-2	TGTGCCAGCAGTTCTAATTGGAACACTGAAGCTTTCTTT	CASSSNWNTEAFF
-	TRBJ1-1	-	TRBV5-1	TGCGCCAGCAGCCGGAGTATTACGACAGGATCCATGAACACTGAAGCTTTCTTT	CASSRSITTGSMNTEAFF
-	TRBJ1-5	TRBD1	TRBV10-3	TGTGCCATCAGTGACTCGACAGGGTATCAGCCCCAGCATTTT	CAISDSTGYQPQHF
few	TRBJ2-2	-	TRBV2	TGTGCCAGCCAAACGATAGGGTTCACCGGGGAGCTGTTTTTT	CASQTIGFTGELFF
-	TRBJ2-5	-	TRBV29-1	TGCAGCGTTGAGGTGGGAGGTGGAGAGACCCAGTACTTC	CSVEVGGGETQYF
-	TRBJ2-4	-	TRBV7-3	TGTGCCAGCAGCTTGTATTCTCAAGGGGCCAAAGCCAAAAACATTCAGTACTTC	CASSLYSQGAKAKNIQYF
-	TRBJ1-4	-	TRBV7-9	TGTGCCAGCAGCTACAGTCTCGGGGCAGGAGAAAAACTGTTTTTT	CASSYSLGAGEKLFF
few	TRBJ2-7	TRBD1	TRBV2	TGTGCCAGCAGTGGCCGGGACAGGGGTTACGAGCAGTACTTC	CASSGRDRGYEQYF
-	TRBJ1-1	-	TRBV18	TGTGCCAGCTCACCACAGGGTCAGCACACTGAAGCTTTCTTT	CASSPQGQHTEAFF
-	TRBJ1-5	TRBD1	TRBV18	TGTGCCAGCTCACCACCGTCAGGGGGTAGGAATCAGCCCCAGCATTTT	CASSPPSGGRNQPQHF
-	TRBJ1-1	-	TRBV18	TGTGCCAGCTCCCCGATTACACAGACTGAAGCTTTCTTT	CASSPITQTEAFF
-	TRBJ2-5	-	TRBV4-1	TGCGCCAGCAGCCTAATTCAGGGAAGTCAAGAGACCCAGTACTTC	CASSLIQGSQETQYF
-	TRBJ2-1	-	TRBV10-3	TGTGCCATCAGTGAGCCGACCCCCCCTGGGGAGGGGGCAGATGAGCAGTTCTTC	CAISEPTPPGEGADEQFF
-	TRBJ2-1	-	TRBV5-8	TGTGCCAGCAGCCCTTACATAAGGAGCTCCTACAATGAGCAGTTCTTC	CASSPYIRSSYNEQFF
-	TRBJ1-3	-	TRBV30	TGTGCCTGGACCACCGGGCACTCTGGAAACACCATATATTTT	CAWTTGHSGNTIYF